This T cell receptor (beta chain) is from a study of shared clonotypes between healthy human individuals. Produced via immunoSEQ multiplex PCR; TCRdb's table is partial and in-frame only. The table records 1.5 million to 1.9 million clones, 95% to 99% of them present only once. CD4+ cell separation produced CD45RA+ naive and CD45RA-negative memory subsets. Study results and caveats: Large sequencing depth failed to make sorted-subset sequencing complete, rarefaction showed. Clonotype sharing across donors was expected to vary with sequencing depth.

V lost 3 bases and J lost 5; bases outside the gene matches: 12. CDR1 is MNHNS and CDR2 is SASEGT in the germline V gene. This CDR3 is 16 amino acids long. This clone has just one count. Antigen: not known. This chain links TRBV6-1 with TRBJ1-2, with 7 positions matching TRBD1. The sequencing input was naive CD4+ T cells sorted from blood. Documented subset: CD45RA+ positively selected. This receptor was taken from a man younger than 40 in good health. The DNA of the CDR3 is TGTGCCAGCAGTGACTACAGGGGAAGGTTTTTGTATGGCTACACCTTC. Residues: CASSDYRGRFLYGYTF.